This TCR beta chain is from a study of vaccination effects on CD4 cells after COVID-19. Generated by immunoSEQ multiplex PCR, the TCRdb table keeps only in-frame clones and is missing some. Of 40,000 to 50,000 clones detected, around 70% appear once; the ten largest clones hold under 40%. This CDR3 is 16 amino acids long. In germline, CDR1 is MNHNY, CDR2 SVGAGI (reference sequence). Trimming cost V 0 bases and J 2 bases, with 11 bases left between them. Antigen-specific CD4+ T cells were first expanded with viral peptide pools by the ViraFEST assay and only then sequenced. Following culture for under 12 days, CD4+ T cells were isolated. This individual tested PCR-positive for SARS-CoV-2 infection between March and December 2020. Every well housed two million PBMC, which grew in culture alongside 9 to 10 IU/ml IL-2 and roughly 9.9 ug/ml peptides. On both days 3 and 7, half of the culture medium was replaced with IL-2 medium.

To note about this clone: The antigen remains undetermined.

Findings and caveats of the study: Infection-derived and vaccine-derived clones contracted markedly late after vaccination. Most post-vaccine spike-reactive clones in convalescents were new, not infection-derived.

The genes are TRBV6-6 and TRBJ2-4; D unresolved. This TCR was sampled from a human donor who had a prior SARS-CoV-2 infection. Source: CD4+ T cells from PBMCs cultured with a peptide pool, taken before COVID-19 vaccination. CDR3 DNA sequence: TGTGCCAGCAGTTACTCGTCTTGGGGATCCAAAAACATTCAGTACTTC. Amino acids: CASSYSSWGSKNIQYF.